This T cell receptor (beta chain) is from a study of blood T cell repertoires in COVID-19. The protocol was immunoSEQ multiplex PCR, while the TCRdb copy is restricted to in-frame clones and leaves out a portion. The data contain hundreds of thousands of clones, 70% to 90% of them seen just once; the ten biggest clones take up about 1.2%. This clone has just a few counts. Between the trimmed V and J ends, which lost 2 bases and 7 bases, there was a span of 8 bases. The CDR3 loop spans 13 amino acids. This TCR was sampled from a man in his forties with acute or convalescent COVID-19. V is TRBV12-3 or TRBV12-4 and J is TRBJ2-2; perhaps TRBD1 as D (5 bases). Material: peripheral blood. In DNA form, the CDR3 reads TGTGCCAGCAGTTTAAGGGGAAACGGGGAGCTGTTTTTT. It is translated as CASSLRGNGELFF.